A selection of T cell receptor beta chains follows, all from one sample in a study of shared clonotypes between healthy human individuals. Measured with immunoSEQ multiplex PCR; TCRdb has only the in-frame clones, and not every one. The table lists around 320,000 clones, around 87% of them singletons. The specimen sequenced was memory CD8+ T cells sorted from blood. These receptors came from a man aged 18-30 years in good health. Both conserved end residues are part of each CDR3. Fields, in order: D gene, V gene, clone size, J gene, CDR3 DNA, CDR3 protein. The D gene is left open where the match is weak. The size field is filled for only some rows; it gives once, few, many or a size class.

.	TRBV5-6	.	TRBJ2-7	TGTGCCAGCAGCTTGGGGCAGGGGATCACCTACGAGCAGTACTTC	CASSLGQGITYEQYF
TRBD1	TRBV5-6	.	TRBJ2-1	TGTGCCAGCAGCTCGAGGGGGACAGAATACAATGAGCAGTTCTTC	CASSSRGTEYNEQFF
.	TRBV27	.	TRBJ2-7	TGTGCCAGCAGTATCCGGGACGGGACCTACGAGCAGTACTTC	CASSIRDGTYEQYF
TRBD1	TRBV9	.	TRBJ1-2	TGTGCCAGCAGCGTAGGGGGACAGGCTAACTATGGCTACACCTTC	CASSVGGQANYGYTF
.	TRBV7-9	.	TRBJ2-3	TGTGCCAGCACCCCCGGGTCGGGCGGCACAGATACGCAGTATTTT	CASTPGSGGTDTQYF
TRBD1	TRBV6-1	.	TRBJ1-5	TGTGCCAGCAGTGAGTGGACAGGGAGCAATCAGCCCCAGCATTTT	CASSEWTGSNQPQHF
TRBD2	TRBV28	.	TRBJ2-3	TGTGCCAGCAGTTTAATTAGCGGGAGTTGGACAGATACGCAGTATTTT	CASSLISGSWTDTQYF
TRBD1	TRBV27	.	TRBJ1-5	TGTGCCAGCAGTATTTCCGGGACAGGGGGCCTTCAGCCCCAGCATTTT	CASSISGTGGLQPQHF
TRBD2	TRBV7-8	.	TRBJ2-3	TGTGCCAGCAGCTTAATTTTAGCGGGACACTTCACAGATACGCAGTATTTT	CASSLILAGHFTDTQYF
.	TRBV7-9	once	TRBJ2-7	TGTGCCAGCAGCTTAAGCCTAAGCTCCTACGAGCAGTACTTC	CASSLSLSSYEQYF
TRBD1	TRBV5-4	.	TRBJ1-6	TGTGCCAGCAGCTTCGACAGGGCGGCATCACCCCTCCACTTT	CASSFDRAASPLHF
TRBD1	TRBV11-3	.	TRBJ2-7	TGTGCCAGCAGCCAACAGGGGGACTACGAGCAGTACTTC	CASSQQGDYEQYF
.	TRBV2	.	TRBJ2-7	TGTGCCAGCAGTGAAGTGGTGGGACTTGCTTACGAGCAGTACTTC	CASSEVVGLAYEQYF
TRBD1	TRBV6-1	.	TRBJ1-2	TGTGCCAGCGGACCGACAGGGGTTTTCTATTATGGCTACACCTTC	CASGPTGVFYYGYTF
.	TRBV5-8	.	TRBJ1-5	TGTGCCAGCAGCACGGAAACGGGATCTCAGCCCCAGCATTTT	CASSTETGSQPQHF
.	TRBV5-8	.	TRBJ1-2	TGTGCCAGCAGCTTGGAATTGTGGGGCTACACCTTC	CASSLELWGYTF
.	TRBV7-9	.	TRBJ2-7	TGTGCCAGCAGCCCGGGGGAGGTACCAGGGCACGAGCAGTACTTC	CASSPGEVPGHEQYF
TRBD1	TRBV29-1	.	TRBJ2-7	TGCAGCGTTTTGACAGGGGAAAACTACGAGCAGTACTTC	CSVLTGENYEQYF
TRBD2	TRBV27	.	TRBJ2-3	TGTGCCAGCAGGATAAACCCGCTATCTAGCGGGGGGGCCTCAGATACGCAGTATTTT	CASRINPLSSGGASDTQYF
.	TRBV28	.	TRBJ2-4	TGTGCCAGCAGCCCCTCGGGGGGCCTAGCCAAAAACATTCAGTACTTC	CASSPSGGLAKNIQYF
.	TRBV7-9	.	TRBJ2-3	TGTGCCAGCAGCCCTGATAGGTATACGCAGTATTTT	CASSPDRYTQYF
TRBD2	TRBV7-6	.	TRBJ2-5	TGTGCCAGCAGCCTAAAACTAGCGGATAGGGAGACCCAGTACTTC	CASSLKLADRETQYF
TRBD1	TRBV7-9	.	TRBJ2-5	TGTGCCAGCAGCTGGGGGACAGAGTCAGAAGAGACCCAGTACTTC	CASSWGTESEETQYF
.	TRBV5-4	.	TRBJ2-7	TGTGCCAGCAGCTTGGGCGGGCCCGGCTCCTACGAGCAGTACTTC	CASSLGGPGSYEQYF
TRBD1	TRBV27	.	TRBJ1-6	TGTGCCAGCAGGCAGACAGGGAGTAATTCACCCCTCCACTTT	CASRQTGSNSPLHF
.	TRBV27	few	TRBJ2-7	TGTGCCAGCAGTTTGCGGGGCCCCTCCTACGAGCAGTACTTC	CASSLRGPSYEQYF
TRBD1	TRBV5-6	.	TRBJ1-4	TGTGCCAGCAGCTCCCTGGACAGGGGCAGGGAAAAACTGTTTTTT	CASSSLDRGREKLFF
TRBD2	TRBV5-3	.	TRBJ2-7	TGTGCCAACCCAGGGCCGGGAGGGAGGGCCTACGAGCAGTACTTC	CANPGPGGRAYEQYF
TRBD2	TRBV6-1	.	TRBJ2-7	TGTGCCAGCAGTCCCGGACTAGCGGGGGGCTACGAGCAGTACTTC	CASSPGLAGGYEQYF
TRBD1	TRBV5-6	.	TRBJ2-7	TGTGCCAGCAGCTTTTCGGGACAGGGGGCCTACGAGCAGTACTTC	CASSFSGQGAYEQYF
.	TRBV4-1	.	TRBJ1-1	TGCGCCAGCAGCCAAGATCCCCGTGGAGGGGAAGCTTTCTTT	CASSQDPRGGEAFF
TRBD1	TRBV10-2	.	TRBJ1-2	TGCGCCAGCAGTGATGCTCAGGGGGCGCCGGGGTATGGCTACACCTTC	CASSDAQGAPGYGYTF
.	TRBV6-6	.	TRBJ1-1	TGTGCCAGCAGTTATTCGTATGGACGAGCTTTCTTT	CASSYSYGRAFF